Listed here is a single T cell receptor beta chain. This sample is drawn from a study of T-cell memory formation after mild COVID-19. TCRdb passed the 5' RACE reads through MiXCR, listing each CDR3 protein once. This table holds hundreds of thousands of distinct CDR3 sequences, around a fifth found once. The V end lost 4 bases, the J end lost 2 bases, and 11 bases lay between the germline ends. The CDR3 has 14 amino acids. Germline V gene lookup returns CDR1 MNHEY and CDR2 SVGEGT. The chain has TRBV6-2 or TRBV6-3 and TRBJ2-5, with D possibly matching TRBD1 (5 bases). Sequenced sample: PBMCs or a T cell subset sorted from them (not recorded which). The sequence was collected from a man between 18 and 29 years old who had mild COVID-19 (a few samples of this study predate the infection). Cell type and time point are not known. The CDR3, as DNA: TGTGCCAGCAGTTCAGGGATGGAACAAGAGACCCAGTACTTC. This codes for CASSSGMEQETQYF.